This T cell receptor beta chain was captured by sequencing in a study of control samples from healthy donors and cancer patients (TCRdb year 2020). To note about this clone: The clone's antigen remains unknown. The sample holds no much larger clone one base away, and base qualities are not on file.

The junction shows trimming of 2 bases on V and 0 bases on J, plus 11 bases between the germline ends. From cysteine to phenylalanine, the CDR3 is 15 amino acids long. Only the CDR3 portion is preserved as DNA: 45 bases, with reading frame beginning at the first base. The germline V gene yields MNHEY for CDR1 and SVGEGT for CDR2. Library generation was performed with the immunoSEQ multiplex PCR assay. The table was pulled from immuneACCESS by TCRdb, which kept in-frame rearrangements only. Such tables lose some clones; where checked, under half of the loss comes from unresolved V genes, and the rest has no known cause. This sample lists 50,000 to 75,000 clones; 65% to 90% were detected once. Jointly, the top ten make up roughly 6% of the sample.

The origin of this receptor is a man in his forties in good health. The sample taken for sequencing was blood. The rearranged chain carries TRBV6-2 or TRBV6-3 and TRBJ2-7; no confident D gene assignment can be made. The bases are TGTGCCAGCAGTTACGGACCGGCGAGCTCCTACGAGCAGTACTTC. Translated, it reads CASSYGPASSYEQYF.